Below, 2 T cell receptor beta chains from the same sample are listed, as sequenced in a study of breast tumors, draining lymph nodes, adjacent tissues. Samples came from axillary lymph nodes draining the breast cancer. TCRdb fed the multiplex PCR reads into MiXCR, producing one record per CDR3 protein. Counted here are 150,000 to 200,000 distinct CDR3 sequences, roughly 35% occurring once; the ten biggest clones make up 3% to 4%. Sequencing was done on a sample of axillary lymph node tissue. The receptors were sampled from a female donor with breast cancer. Some clones in this sample may be carry-over from other donors' samples.

This clonotype was counted at least ten times. The CDR3: CASRLGDRGQYF. The CDR3 DNA sequence: TGCGCCAGCAGGCTCGGGGATCGGGGCCAGTACTTC. The chain recombines TRBV5-1 with TRBJ2-5, with D possibly TRBD2 on 5 matching bases. Germline lookup yields CDR1 SGHRS and CDR2 YFSETQ. The CDR3 loop spans 12 amino acids. With 5 bases removed from V and 10 bases from J, the gap between germline ends came to 15 bases.

The table lists this clonotype with many counts. The V and J genes are TRBV9 and TRBJ2-3; D is unclear. With 2 bases removed from V and 0 bases from J, the gap between germline ends came to 4 bases. This CDR3 contains 13 residues. From germline, CDR1 is SGDLS and CDR2 YYNGEE. The CDR3: CASSVWSTDTQYF. The CDR3 nucleotides are TGTGCCAGCAGCGTTTGGAGCACAGATACGCAGTATTTT.